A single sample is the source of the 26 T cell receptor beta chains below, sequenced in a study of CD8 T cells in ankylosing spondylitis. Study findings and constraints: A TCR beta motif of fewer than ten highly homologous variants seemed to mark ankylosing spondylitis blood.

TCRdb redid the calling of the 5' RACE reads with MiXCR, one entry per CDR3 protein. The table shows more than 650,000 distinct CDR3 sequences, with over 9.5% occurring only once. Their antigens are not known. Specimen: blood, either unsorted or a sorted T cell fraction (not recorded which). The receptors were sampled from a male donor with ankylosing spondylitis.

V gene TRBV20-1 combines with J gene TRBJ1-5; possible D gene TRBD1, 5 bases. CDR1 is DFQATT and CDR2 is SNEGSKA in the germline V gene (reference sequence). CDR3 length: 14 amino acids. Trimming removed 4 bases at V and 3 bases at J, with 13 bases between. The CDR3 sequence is CSAIPGPFNQPQHF. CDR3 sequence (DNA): TGCAGTGCTATCCCGGGACCCTTCAATCAGCCCCAGCATTTT.

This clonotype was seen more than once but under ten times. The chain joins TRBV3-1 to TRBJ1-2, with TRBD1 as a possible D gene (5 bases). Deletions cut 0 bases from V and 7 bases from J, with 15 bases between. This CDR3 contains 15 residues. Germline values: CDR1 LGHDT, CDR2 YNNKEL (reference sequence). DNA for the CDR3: TGTGCCAGCAGCCAAGATCCAGGGCCCGTGGGTGGCTACACCTTC. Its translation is CASSQDPGPVGGYTF.

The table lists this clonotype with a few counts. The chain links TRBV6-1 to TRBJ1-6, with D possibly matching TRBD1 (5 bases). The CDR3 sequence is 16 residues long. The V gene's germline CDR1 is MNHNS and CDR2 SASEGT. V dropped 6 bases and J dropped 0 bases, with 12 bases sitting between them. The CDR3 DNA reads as TGTGCCAGCAGAAGAGGGGTCCGCTCCTATAATTCACCCCTCCACTTT. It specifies CASRRGVRSYNSPLHF.

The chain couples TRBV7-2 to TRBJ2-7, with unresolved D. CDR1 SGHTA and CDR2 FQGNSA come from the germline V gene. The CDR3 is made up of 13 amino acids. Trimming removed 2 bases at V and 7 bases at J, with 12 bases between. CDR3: CASSLREGLEQYF. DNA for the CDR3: TGTGCCAGCAGCTTAAGAGAAGGATTGGAGCAGTACTTC.

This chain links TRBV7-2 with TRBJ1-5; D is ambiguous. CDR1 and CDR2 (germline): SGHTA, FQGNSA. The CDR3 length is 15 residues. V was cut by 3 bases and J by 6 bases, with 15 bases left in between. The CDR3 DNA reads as TGTGCCAGCAGCTTGCGAATGGGTTACGGTCAGCCCCAGCATTTT. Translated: CASSLRMGYGQPQHF.

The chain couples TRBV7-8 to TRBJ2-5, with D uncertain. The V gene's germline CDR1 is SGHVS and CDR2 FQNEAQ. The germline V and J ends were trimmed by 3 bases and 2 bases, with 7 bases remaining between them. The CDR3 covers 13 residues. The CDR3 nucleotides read TGTGCCAGCAGCTTTGACCTACAAGAGACCCAGTACTTC. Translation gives CASSFDLQETQYF.

In nucleotides, the CDR3 is TGTGCCAGCAGTTATCCTTCCTACCGAAGGCGGGACACCTCATCTGGAAACACCATATATTTT. Translated: CASSYPSYRRRDTSSGNTIYF. The V gene is TRBV6-2 or TRBV6-3, the J gene TRBJ1-3; perhaps TRBD1 as D (6 bases). Trimming removed 3 bases at V and 1 base at J, with 28 bases between. The germline gives CDR1 MNHEY, CDR2 SVGEGT. The CDR3 runs 21 residues.

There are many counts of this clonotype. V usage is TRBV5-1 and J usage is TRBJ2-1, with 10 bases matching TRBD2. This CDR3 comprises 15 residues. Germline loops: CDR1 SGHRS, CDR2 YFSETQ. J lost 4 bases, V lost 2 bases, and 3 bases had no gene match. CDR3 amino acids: CASSLLAGSYNEQFF. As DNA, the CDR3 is TGCGCCAGCAGCTTACTAGCGGGATCTTACAATGAGCAGTTCTTC. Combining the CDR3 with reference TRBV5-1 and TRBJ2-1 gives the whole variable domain KAGVTQTPRYLIKTRGQQVTLSCSPISGHRSVSWYQQTPGQGLQFLFEYFSETQRNKGNFPGRFSGRQFSNSRSEMNVSTLELGDSALYLCASSLLAGSYNEQFFGPGTRLTVL.

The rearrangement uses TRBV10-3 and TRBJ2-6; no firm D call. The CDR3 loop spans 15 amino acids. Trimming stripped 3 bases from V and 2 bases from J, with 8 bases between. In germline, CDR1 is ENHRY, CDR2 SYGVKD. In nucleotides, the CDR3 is TGTGCCATCAGTGACGGCAGGACTGGGGCCAACGTCCTGACTTTC. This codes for CAISDGRTGANVLTF.

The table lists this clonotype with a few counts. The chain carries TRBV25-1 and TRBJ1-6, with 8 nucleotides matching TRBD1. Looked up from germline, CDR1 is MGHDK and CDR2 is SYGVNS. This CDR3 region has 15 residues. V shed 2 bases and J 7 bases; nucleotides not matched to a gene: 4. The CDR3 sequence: CASSEPRQGNSPLHF. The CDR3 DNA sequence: TGTGCCAGCAGTGAACCCCGACAGGGGAATTCACCCCTCCACTTT.

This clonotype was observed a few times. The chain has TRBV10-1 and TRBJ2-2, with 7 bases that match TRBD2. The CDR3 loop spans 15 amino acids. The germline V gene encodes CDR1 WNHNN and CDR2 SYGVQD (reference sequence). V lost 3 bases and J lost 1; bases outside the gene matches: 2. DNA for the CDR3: TGCGCCAGCAGTGATGGCGGGAGGAACACCGGGGAGCTGTTTTTT. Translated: CASSDGGRNTGELFF.

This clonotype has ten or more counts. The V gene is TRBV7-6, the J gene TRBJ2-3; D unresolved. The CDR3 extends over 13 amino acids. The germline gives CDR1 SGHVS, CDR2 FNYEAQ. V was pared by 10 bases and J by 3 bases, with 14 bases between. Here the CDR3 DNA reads TGTGCCATAGGACCCGGGTCAACAGATACGCAGTATTTT. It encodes CAIGPGSTDTQYF.

CDR3 sequence reads: CASSLAGVPNTYNEQFF. Here the CDR3 DNA reads TGTGCCAGCAGCTTAGCGGGAGTGCCCAATACCTACAATGAGCAGTTCTTC. The J gene is TRBJ2-1, the V gene TRBV7-2; a weak D match, TRBD2 (5 bases). The length of the CDR3 is 17 residues. Trimming removed 0 bases from V and 2 bases from J, with 14 bases in between. The germline V gene encodes CDR1 SGHTA and CDR2 FQGNSA. The full variable domain, rest sourced from reference TRBV7-2 and TRBJ2-1, is GAGVSQSPSNKVTEKGKDVELRCDPISGHTALYWYRQSLGQGLEFLIYFQGNSAPDKSGLPSDRFSAERTGGSVSTLTIQRTQQEDSAVYLCASSLAGVPNTYNEQFFGPGTRLTVL.

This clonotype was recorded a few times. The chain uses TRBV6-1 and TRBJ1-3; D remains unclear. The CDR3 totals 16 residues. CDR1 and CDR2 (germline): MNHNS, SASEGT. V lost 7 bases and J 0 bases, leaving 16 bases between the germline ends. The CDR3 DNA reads TGTGCCAGCAACGACCCCGATGGGGTCTCTGGAAACACCATATATTTT. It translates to CASNDPDGVSGNTIYF.

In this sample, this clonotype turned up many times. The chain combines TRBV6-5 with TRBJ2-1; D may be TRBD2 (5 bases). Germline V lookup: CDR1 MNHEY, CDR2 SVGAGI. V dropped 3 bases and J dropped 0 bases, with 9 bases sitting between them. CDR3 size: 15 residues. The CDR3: CASSYRGSSYNEQFF. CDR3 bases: TGTGCCAGCAGTTATCGAGGGAGCTCCTACAATGAGCAGTTCTTC.

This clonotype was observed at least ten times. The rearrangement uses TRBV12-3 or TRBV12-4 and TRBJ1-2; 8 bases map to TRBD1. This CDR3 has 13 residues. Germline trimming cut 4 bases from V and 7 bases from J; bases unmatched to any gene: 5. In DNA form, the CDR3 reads TGTGCCAGCAGTTCCAGCGACAGGGGTGGCTACACCTTC. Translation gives CASSSSDRGGYTF.

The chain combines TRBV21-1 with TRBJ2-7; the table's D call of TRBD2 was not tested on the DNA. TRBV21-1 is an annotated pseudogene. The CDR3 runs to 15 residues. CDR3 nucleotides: TGTGCCAGCAAGCCTTTCGGGACTACAACCTACGAGCAGTACTTC. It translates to CASKPFGTTTYEQYF.

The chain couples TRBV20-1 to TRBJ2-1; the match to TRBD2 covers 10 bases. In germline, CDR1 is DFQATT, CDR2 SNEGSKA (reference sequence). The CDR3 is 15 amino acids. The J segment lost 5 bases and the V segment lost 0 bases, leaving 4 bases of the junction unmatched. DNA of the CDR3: TGCAGTGCTAGAGATCGGACTAGCGGCGACAATGAGCAGTTCTTC. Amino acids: CSARDRTSGDNEQFF.

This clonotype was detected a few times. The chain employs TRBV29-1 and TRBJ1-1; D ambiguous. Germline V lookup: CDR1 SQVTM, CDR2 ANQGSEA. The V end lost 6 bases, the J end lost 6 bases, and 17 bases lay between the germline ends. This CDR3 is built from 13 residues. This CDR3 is CSVVRDGAAEAFF. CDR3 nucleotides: TGCAGCGTGGTCCGAGACGGCGCTGCTGAAGCTTTCTTT.

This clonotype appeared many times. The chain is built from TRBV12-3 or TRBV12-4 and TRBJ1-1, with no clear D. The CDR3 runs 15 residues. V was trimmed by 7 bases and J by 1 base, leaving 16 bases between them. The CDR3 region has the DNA TGTGCCAGCAATCTTCGACGGTATACGAACACTGAAGCTTTCTTT. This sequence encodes CASNLRRYTNTEAFF.

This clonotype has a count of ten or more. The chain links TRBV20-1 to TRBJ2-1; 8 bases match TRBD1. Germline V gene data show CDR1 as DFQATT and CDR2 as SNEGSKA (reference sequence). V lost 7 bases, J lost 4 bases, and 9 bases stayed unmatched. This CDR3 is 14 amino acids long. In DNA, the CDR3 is TGCAGTGTACCTCGGAACAGGGGGTACAATGAGCAGTTCTTC. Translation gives CSVPRNRGYNEQFF.

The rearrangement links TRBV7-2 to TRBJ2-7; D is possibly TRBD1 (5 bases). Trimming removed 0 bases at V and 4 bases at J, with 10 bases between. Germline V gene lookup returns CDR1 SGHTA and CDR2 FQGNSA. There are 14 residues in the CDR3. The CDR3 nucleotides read TGTGCCAGCAGCTTAGCATCCAGGACATACGAGCAGTACTTC. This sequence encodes CASSLASRTYEQYF.

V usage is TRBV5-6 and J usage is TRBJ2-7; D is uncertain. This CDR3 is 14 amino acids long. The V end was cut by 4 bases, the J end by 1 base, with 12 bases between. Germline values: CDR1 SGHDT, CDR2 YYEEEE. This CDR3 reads CASSARFQSYEQYF. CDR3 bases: TGTGCCAGCAGCGCGAGGTTTCAATCCTACGAGCAGTACTTC.

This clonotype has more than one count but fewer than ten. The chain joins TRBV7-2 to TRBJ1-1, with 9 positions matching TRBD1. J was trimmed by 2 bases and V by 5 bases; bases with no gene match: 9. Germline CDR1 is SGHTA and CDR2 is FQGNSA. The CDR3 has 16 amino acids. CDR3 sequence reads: CASSPRTGDVNTEAFF. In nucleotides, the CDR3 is TGTGCCAGCAGCCCCCGGACAGGGGATGTAAACACTGAAGCTTTCTTT.

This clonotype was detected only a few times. The CDR3 DNA reads as TGTGCCACCTGGACTTTAAACACAGATACGCAGTATTTT. Its translation: CATWTLNTDTQYF. The chain couples TRBV6-6 to TRBJ2-3, with a possible D match to TRBD2 (5 bases). Germline CDR1 and CDR2: MNHNY and SVGAGI (reference sequence). The V gene lost 10 bases and the J gene lost 2 bases, with 13 bases spanning the gap. The CDR3 is 13 residues long.

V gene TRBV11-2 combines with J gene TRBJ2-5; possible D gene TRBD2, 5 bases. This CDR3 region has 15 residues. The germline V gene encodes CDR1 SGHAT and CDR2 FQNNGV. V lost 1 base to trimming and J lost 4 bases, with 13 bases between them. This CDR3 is CASSLVRVRGETQYF. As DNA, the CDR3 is TGTGCCAGCAGCTTAGTGCGGGTCCGGGGAGAGACCCAGTACTTC.